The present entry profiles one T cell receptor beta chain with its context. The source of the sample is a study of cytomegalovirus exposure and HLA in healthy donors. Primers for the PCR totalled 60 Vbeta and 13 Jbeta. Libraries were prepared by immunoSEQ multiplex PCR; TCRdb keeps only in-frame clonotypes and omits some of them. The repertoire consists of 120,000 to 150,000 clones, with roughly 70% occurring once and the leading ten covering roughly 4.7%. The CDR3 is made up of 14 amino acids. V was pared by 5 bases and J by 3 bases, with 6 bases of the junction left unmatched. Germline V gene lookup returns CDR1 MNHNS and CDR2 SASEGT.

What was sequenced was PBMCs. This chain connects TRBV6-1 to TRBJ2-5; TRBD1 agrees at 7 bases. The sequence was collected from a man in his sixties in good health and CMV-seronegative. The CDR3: CASSLSGTEETQYF. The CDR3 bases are TGTGCCAGCAGTTTATCCGGGACAGAAGAGACCCAGTACTTC.